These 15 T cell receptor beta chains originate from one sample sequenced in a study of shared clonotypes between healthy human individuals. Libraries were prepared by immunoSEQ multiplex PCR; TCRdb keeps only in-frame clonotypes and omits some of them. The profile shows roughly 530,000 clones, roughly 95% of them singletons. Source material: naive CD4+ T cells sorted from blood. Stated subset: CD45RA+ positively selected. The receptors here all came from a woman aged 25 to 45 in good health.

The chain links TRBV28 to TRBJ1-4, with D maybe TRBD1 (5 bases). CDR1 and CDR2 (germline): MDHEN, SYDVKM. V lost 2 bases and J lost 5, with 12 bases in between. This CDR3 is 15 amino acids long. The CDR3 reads CASSLISRVNEKLFF. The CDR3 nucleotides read TGTGCCAGCAGTTTAATTTCCAGGGTGAATGAAAAACTGTTTTTT.

The CDR3 reads CASSGAQGYEQYF. Written as DNA, the CDR3 is TGCGCCAGCAGCGGGGCCCAGGGGTACGAGCAGTACTTC. The rearrangement links TRBV5-1 to TRBJ2-7, with D tentatively TRBD1 (6 bases). V was clipped by 4 bases and J by 4 bases, with 12 bases between them. CDR3 size: 13 residues. Per germline, CDR1 SGHRS and CDR2 YFSETQ.

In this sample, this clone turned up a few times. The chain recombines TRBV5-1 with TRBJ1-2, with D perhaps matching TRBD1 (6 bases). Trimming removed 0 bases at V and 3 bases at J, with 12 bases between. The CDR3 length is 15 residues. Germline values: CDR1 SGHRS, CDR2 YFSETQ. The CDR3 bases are TGCGCCAGCAGCTTGGGTCCAGGGGTGGACTATGGCTACACCTTC. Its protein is CASSLGPGVDYGYTF. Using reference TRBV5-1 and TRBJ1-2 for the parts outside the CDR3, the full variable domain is KAGVTQTPRYLIKTRGQQVTLSCSPISGHRSVSWYQQTPGQGLQFLFEYFSETQRNKGNFPGRFSGRQFSNSRSEMNVSTLELGDSALYLCASSLGPGVDYGYTFGSGTRLTVV.

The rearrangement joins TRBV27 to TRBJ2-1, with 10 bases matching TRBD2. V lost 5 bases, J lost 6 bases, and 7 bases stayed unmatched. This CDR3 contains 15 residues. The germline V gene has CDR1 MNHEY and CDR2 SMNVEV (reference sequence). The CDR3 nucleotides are TGTGCCAGCAGTCCCCTAGCGGGAGTAAGCAATGAGCAGTTCTTC. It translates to CASSPLAGVSNEQFF.

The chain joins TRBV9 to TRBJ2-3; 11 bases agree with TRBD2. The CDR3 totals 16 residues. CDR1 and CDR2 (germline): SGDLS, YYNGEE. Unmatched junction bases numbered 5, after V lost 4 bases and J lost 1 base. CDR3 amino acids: CASSPPGLAGTDTQYF. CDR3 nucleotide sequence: TGTGCCAGCAGCCCACCGGGACTAGCGGGCACAGATACGCAGTATTTT.

The CDR3 region is CASSFLGQGPYGYTF. In DNA form, the CDR3 reads TGTGCCAGCAGCTTCTTGGGACAGGGGCCCTATGGCTACACCTTC. This rearrangement joins TRBV7-6 to TRBJ1-2; TRBD1 agrees at 10 bases. In germline, CDR1 is SGHVS, CDR2 FNYEAQ. The CDR3 is 15 residues long. Trimming cost V 3 bases and J 4 bases; bases outside gene matches: 5.

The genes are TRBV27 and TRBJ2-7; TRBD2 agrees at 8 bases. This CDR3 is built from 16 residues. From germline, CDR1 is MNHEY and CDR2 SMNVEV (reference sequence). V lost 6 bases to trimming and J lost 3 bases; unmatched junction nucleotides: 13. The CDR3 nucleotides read TGTGCCAGCAGATTTTTAACCCGTACTAGCGGCTACGAGCAGTACTTC. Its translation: CASRFLTRTSGYEQYF.

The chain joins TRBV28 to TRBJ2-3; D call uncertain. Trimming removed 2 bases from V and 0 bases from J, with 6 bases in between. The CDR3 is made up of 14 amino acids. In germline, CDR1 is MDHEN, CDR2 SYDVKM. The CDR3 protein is CASSLPGSTDTQYF. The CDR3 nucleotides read TGTGCCAGCAGTTTACCCGGTAGCACAGATACGCAGTATTTT.

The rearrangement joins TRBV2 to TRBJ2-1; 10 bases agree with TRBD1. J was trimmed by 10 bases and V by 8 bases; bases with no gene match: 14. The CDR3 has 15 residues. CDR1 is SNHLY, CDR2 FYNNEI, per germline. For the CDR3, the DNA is TGTGCCAGCTTGAGAACCGGGACAGGGGCCCAGGAGCAGTTCTTC. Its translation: CASLRTGTGAQEQFF.

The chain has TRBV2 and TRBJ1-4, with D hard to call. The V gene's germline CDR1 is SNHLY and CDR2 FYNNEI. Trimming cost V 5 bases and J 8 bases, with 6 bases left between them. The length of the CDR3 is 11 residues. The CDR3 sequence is CASSPAEKLFF. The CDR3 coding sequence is TGTGCCAGCAGTCCGGCCGAAAAACTGTTTTTT.

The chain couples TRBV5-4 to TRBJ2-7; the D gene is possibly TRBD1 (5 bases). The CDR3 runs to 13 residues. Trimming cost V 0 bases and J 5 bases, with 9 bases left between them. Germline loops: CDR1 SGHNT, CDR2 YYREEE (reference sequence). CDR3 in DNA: TGTGCCAGCAGCTTGGGGGGCCAGGACGAGCAGTACTTC. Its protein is CASSLGGQDEQYF. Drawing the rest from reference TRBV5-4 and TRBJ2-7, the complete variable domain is ETGVTQSPTHLIKTRGQQVTLRCSSQSGHNTVSWYQQALGQGPQFIFQYYREEENGRGNFPPRFSGLQFPNYSSELNVNALELDDSALYLCASSLGGQDEQYFGPGTRLTVT.

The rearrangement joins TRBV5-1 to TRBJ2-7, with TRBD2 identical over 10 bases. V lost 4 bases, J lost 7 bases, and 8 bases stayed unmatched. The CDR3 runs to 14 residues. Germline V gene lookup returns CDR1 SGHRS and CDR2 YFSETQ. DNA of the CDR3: TGCGCCAGCAGCCAGGGACTAGCGAGGATGGAGCAGTACTTC. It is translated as CASSQGLARMEQYF.

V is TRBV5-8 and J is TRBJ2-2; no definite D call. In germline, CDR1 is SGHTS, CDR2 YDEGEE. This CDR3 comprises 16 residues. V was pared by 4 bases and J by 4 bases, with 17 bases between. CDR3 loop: CASSPGHIIGTGELFF. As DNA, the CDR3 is TGTGCCAGCAGCCCCGGGCATATTATCGGCACCGGGGAGCTGTTTTTT.

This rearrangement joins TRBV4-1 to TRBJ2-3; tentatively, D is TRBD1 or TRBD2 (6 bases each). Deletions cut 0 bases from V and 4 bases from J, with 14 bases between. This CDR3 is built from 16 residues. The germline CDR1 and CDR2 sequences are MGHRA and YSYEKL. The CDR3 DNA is TGCGCCAGCAGCCAAGACGGGGGCAGGGCCGCAGATACGCAGTATTTT. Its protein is CASSQDGGRAADTQYF.

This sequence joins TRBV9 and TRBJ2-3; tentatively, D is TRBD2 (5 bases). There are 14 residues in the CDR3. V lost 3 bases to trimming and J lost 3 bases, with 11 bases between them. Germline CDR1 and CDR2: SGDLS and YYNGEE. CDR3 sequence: CASSAGTFTDTQYF. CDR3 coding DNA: TGTGCCAGCAGCGCGGGAACCTTTACAGATACGCAGTATTTT.